The rows below give T cell receptor beta chains drawn from one sample of a study of blood T cell repertoires in COVID-19. Assay used: immunoSEQ multiplex PCR; TCRdb lists only in-frame clones, some missing. Of about 97,000 clones detected, just over 90% appear once; the ten largest clones hold 1.5% to 2%. Sequenced input: peripheral blood. The origin of the receptors is a man in his sixties with acute or convalescent COVID-19. Each CDR3 is given with its conserved first and last residue. A D gene is named only where the DNA matches it firmly. Only some rows state a clone size, as once, few, many or a class for expanded clones.

d_call: -; clone_size: -; v_call: TRBV2; j_call: TRBJ1-5; cdr3_nt: TGTGCCAGCACTAGGACAGAGAGCAATCAGCCCCAGCATTTT; cdr3_aa: CASTRTESNQPQHF
d_call: -; clone_size: -; v_call: TRBV5-4; j_call: TRBJ2-3; cdr3_nt: TGTGCCAGAAGCGACAAGGGGCAAGATACGCAGTATTTT; cdr3_aa: CARSDKGQDTQYF
d_call: -; clone_size: -; v_call: TRBV7-9; j_call: TRBJ1-1; cdr3_nt: TGTGCCAGCAGCACGAGGGCCCTAAACACTGAAGCTTTCTTT; cdr3_aa: CASSTRALNTEAFF
d_call: -; clone_size: -; v_call: TRBV25-1; j_call: TRBJ1-1; cdr3_nt: TGTGCCAGCAGTGAAGAGGGTGTAGGAACTGAAGCTTTCTTT; cdr3_aa: CASSEEGVGTEAFF
d_call: -; clone_size: -; v_call: TRBV5-1; j_call: TRBJ1-1; cdr3_nt: TGCGCCAGCAGCTTAGGACAACCGAACACTGAAGCTTTCTTT; cdr3_aa: CASSLGQPNTEAFF
d_call: TRBD1; clone_size: -; v_call: TRBV5-1; j_call: TRBJ2-5; cdr3_nt: TGCGCCAGCAGCTTGGTGGGACAGGGCGGAGAGACCCAGTACTTC; cdr3_aa: CASSLVGQGGETQYF
d_call: -; clone_size: -; v_call: TRBV6-5; j_call: TRBJ1-2; cdr3_nt: TGTGCCAGCAGTTCTAAGGGGTACAGCTATGGCTACACCTTC; cdr3_aa: CASSSKGYSYGYTF
d_call: -; clone_size: -; v_call: TRBV4-1; j_call: TRBJ2-2; cdr3_nt: TGCGCCAGCAGCCAAGGAAGCGCGAACACCGGGGAGCTGTTTTTT; cdr3_aa: CASSQGSANTGELFF
d_call: -; clone_size: -; v_call: TRBV7-2; j_call: TRBJ1-5; cdr3_nt: TGTGCCAGCAGCTTCGGCTTGGGAGTGCAGCCCCAGCATTTT; cdr3_aa: CASSFGLGVQPQHF
d_call: TRBD1; clone_size: -; v_call: TRBV7-9; j_call: TRBJ1-1; cdr3_nt: TGTGCCAGCAGCCCAAATGGACAGGGGTTATATGCGAACACTGAAGCTTTCTTT; cdr3_aa: CASSPNGQGLYANTEAFF
d_call: -; clone_size: -; v_call: TRBV30; j_call: TRBJ1-6; cdr3_nt: TGTGCCTGGAGTTCGCAGGTTGGGTCCTATAATTCACCCCTCCACTTT; cdr3_aa: CAWSSQVGSYNSPLHF
d_call: TRBD1; clone_size: -; v_call: TRBV3-1/TRBV3-2; j_call: TRBJ1-2; cdr3_nt: TGTGCCAGCAGCCGGGGAGGACAGGGGGAAATCTATGGCTACACCTTC; cdr3_aa: CASSRGGQGEIYGYTF
d_call: -; clone_size: once; v_call: TRBV5-1; j_call: TRBJ1-1; cdr3_nt: TGCGCCAGCAGCTTGGATCGGGTTTTGAACACTGAAGCTTTCTTT; cdr3_aa: CASSLDRVLNTEAFF
d_call: TRBD2; clone_size: -; v_call: TRBV2; j_call: TRBJ2-3; cdr3_nt: TGTGCCAGCAGTACACTAGCGGGGGGTGGGGATACGCAGTATTTT; cdr3_aa: CASSTLAGGGDTQYF
d_call: TRBD2; clone_size: -; v_call: TRBV4-1; j_call: TRBJ2-7; cdr3_nt: TGCGCCAGCAGCCTCCAGAGGGAGGGTTGGGCCGAGCAGTACTTC; cdr3_aa: CASSLQREGWAEQYF
d_call: -; clone_size: -; v_call: TRBV5-1; j_call: TRBJ2-5; cdr3_nt: TGCGCCAGCAGGCCGACTTCAACAAAAGAGACCCAGTACTTC; cdr3_aa: CASRPTSTKETQYF
d_call: -; clone_size: -; v_call: TRBV30; j_call: TRBJ1-1; cdr3_nt: TGTGCCTGGAGTGGAGATGGTGTTTACGGGGACACTGAAGCTTTCTTT; cdr3_aa: CAWSGDGVYGDTEAFF
d_call: -; clone_size: -; v_call: TRBV14; j_call: TRBJ1-4; cdr3_nt: TGTGCCAGCAGCCAAGCCCGGGGGACCGAAAAACTGTTTTTT; cdr3_aa: CASSQARGTEKLFF
d_call: -; clone_size: -; v_call: TRBV7-2; j_call: TRBJ1-4; cdr3_nt: TGTGCCAGCAGCCCGACGGCGGGAGGTGAAAAACTGTTTTTT; cdr3_aa: CASSPTAGGEKLFF
d_call: TRBD1; clone_size: -; v_call: TRBV2; j_call: TRBJ2-7; cdr3_nt: TGTGCCAGCAGCTCCGGGACAGGGCGCGAGCAGTACTTC; cdr3_aa: CASSSGTGREQYF
d_call: TRBD1; clone_size: few; v_call: TRBV5-1; j_call: TRBJ1-1; cdr3_nt: TGCGCCAGCAGCTCCCCGGACAGGGAATGGGCTTTCTTT; cdr3_aa: CASSSPDREWAFF
d_call: -; clone_size: -; v_call: TRBV5-4; j_call: TRBJ1-1; cdr3_nt: TGTGCCAGCAGCTTGAAAAGGGGTGGAACTGAAGCTTTCTTT; cdr3_aa: CASSLKRGGTEAFF
d_call: -; clone_size: -; v_call: TRBV6-5; j_call: TRBJ1-1; cdr3_nt: TGTGCCAGCAAATACAGCCGACAATTACCCACTGAAGCTTTCTTT; cdr3_aa: CASKYSRQLPTEAFF
d_call: -; clone_size: few; v_call: TRBV7-2; j_call: TRBJ1-2; cdr3_nt: TGTGCCAGCAGCTTACCCCGGACAGCGGGGCCATACACCTTC; cdr3_aa: CASSLPRTAGPYTF
d_call: TRBD1; clone_size: -; v_call: TRBV19; j_call: TRBJ2-1; cdr3_nt: TGTGCCAGTGGCGACAGGGGGCGTTACAATGAGCAGTTCTTC; cdr3_aa: CASGDRGRYNEQFF
d_call: -; clone_size: -; v_call: TRBV7-2; j_call: TRBJ1-2; cdr3_nt: TGTGCCAGCAGTCTTCGCGGGGAAGGTTACACCTTC; cdr3_aa: CASSLRGEGYTF
d_call: -; clone_size: -; v_call: TRBV6-5; j_call: TRBJ1-6; cdr3_nt: TGTGCCAGCAGCCGCGACGGGATCGTGGGTTCACCCCTCCACTTT; cdr3_aa: CASSRDGIVGSPLHF
d_call: -; clone_size: few; v_call: TRBV5-6; j_call: TRBJ1-5; cdr3_nt: TGTGCCAGCAGCTCAGGGGCGGTTGGTCAGCCCCAGCATTTT; cdr3_aa: CASSSGAVGQPQHF
d_call: TRBD1; clone_size: -; v_call: TRBV4-1; j_call: TRBJ1-2; cdr3_nt: TGCGCCAGCAGCCGAGACAGGGGGTTGTGGTATGGCTACACCTTC; cdr3_aa: CASSRDRGLWYGYTF
d_call: -; clone_size: once; v_call: TRBV14; j_call: TRBJ1-1; cdr3_nt: TGTGCCAGCAGTCTGGGACAACTCATGAACACTGAAGCTTTCTTT; cdr3_aa: CASSLGQLMNTEAFF
d_call: -; clone_size: once; v_call: TRBV18; j_call: TRBJ2-7; cdr3_nt: TGTGCCAGCTCACCTATCCCGGCAGGGGAGCAGTACTTC; cdr3_aa: CASSPIPAGEQYF
d_call: -; clone_size: -; v_call: TRBV4-1; j_call: TRBJ2-3; cdr3_nt: TGCGCCAGCAGCCAAGATCACAGTTCTACAGATACGCAGTATTTT; cdr3_aa: CASSQDHSSTDTQYF
d_call: -; clone_size: -; v_call: TRBV27; j_call: TRBJ1-2; cdr3_nt: TGTGCCAGCAGTTTACGGGGGGCGAGCTATGGCTACACCTTC; cdr3_aa: CASSLRGASYGYTF
d_call: TRBD1; clone_size: few; v_call: TRBV18; j_call: TRBJ1-2; cdr3_nt: TGTGCCAGCTCATTGACAGGGGTGGACTATGGCTACACCTTC; cdr3_aa: CASSLTGVDYGYTF
d_call: -; clone_size: -; v_call: TRBV4-1; j_call: TRBJ2-1; cdr3_nt: TGCGCCAGCAGCCAAGAGTTCCACAACAGATACAATGAGCAGTTCTTC; cdr3_aa: CASSQEFHNRYNEQFF
d_call: -; clone_size: -; v_call: TRBV1; j_call: TRBJ2-3; cdr3_nt: TGCACCAGCAGCTACAGGGACGGTAGGGGCCAAAGCACAGATACGCAGTATTTT; cdr3_aa: CTSSYRDGRGQSTDTQYF
d_call: TRBD1; clone_size: -; v_call: TRBV19; j_call: TRBJ1-4; cdr3_nt: TGTGCCCGTCGTACCCTAGGACAGGGAGGTTGGCGACTGTTTTTT; cdr3_aa: CARRTLGQGGWRLFF
d_call: -; clone_size: -; v_call: TRBV2; j_call: TRBJ1-1; cdr3_nt: TGTGCCAGCAATCAGTACACTGAAGCTTTCTTT; cdr3_aa: CASNQYTEAFF
d_call: TRBD2; clone_size: -; v_call: TRBV3-1/TRBV3-2; j_call: TRBJ2-1; cdr3_nt: TGTGCCAGCAGCCGTAGCGGGAACAATGAGCAGTTCTTC; cdr3_aa: CASSRSGNNEQFF
d_call: TRBD1; clone_size: -; v_call: TRBV29-1; j_call: TRBJ2-3; cdr3_nt: TGCAGCGTGGGTACAGGGGGCACAGATACGCAGTATTTT; cdr3_aa: CSVGTGGTDTQYF
d_call: -; clone_size: -; v_call: TRBV5-1; j_call: TRBJ1-1; cdr3_nt: TGCGCCAGCAGCTTGGGGAGTGGTGGGAACACTGAAGCTTTCTTT; cdr3_aa: CASSLGSGGNTEAFF
d_call: -; clone_size: -; v_call: TRBV7-9; j_call: TRBJ1-2; cdr3_nt: TGTGCCAGCAGTTCTCCCCGGGAATTTAACTATGGCTACACCTTC; cdr3_aa: CASSSPREFNYGYTF
d_call: TRBD1; clone_size: -; v_call: TRBV5-1; j_call: TRBJ1-2; cdr3_nt: TGCGCCAGCAGCCCGGACAGGGGGCGATGGTATGGCTACACCTTC; cdr3_aa: CASSPDRGRWYGYTF
d_call: TRBD1; clone_size: once; v_call: TRBV14; j_call: TRBJ1-2; cdr3_nt: TGTGCCAGCAGCCCTGTGGACAGGGGGCTTTACTATGGCTACACCTTC; cdr3_aa: CASSPVDRGLYYGYTF
d_call: TRBD1; clone_size: -; v_call: TRBV4-1; j_call: TRBJ1-2; cdr3_nt: TGCGCCAGCAGCAAAGCCGGGACAGGTTATGGCTACACCTTC; cdr3_aa: CASSKAGTGYGYTF
d_call: -; clone_size: -; v_call: TRBV2; j_call: TRBJ1-2; cdr3_nt: TGTGCCAGCAGAAGACCCACTGCAGGGAACTATGGCTACACCTTC; cdr3_aa: CASRRPTAGNYGYTF
d_call: -; clone_size: -; v_call: TRBV12-3/TRBV12-4; j_call: TRBJ1-2; cdr3_nt: TGTGCCAGCAGCCGTCAGGGTAACTATGGCTACACCTTC; cdr3_aa: CASSRQGNYGYTF
d_call: -; clone_size: -; v_call: TRBV10-2; j_call: TRBJ2-5; cdr3_nt: TGCGCCAGCAGTGAAGGGGCACAGATTTACCAAGAGACCCAGTACTTC; cdr3_aa: CASSEGAQIYQETQYF
d_call: -; clone_size: -; v_call: TRBV6-2/TRBV6-3; j_call: TRBJ1-4; cdr3_nt: TGTGCCAGCAGTTACGGAGGCGCAACTAATGAAAAACTGTTTTTT; cdr3_aa: CASSYGGATNEKLFF
d_call: -; clone_size: -; v_call: TRBV5-4; j_call: TRBJ1-1; cdr3_nt: TGTGCCAGCGCTGTATGGGGGAGGAGCACTGAAGCTTTCTTT; cdr3_aa: CASAVWGRSTEAFF
d_call: TRBD1; clone_size: -; v_call: TRBV7-9; j_call: TRBJ1-4; cdr3_nt: TGTGCCAGCAGCTTAGACAGGGGGCTGTCTAATGAAAAACTGTTTTTT; cdr3_aa: CASSLDRGLSNEKLFF
d_call: -; clone_size: -; v_call: TRBV6-5; j_call: TRBJ1-5; cdr3_nt: TGTGCCAGCAGAACGACCGGGCAGCCCCAGCATTTT; cdr3_aa: CASRTTGQPQHF
d_call: -; clone_size: -; v_call: TRBV6-5; j_call: TRBJ2-5; cdr3_nt: TGTGCCAGCAGTTACTCCCATACTAGCGAGACCCAGTACTTC; cdr3_aa: CASSYSHTSETQYF
d_call: -; clone_size: -; v_call: TRBV2; j_call: TRBJ1-1; cdr3_nt: TGTGCCAGCAGTGAGAGGCGCGGGACTGAAGCTTTCTTT; cdr3_aa: CASSERRGTEAFF
d_call: -; clone_size: -; v_call: TRBV27; j_call: TRBJ1-4; cdr3_nt: TGTGCCAGCAGTTGGCCAGGTTCTGAAAAACTGTTTTTT; cdr3_aa: CASSWPGSEKLFF
d_call: TRBD2; clone_size: -; v_call: TRBV24-1; j_call: TRBJ2-3; cdr3_nt: TGTGCCACCAGTGATTTGGTCGGGGGGGAGGGAGATACGCAGTATTTT; cdr3_aa: CATSDLVGGEGDTQYF
d_call: -; clone_size: -; v_call: TRBV3-1/TRBV3-2; j_call: TRBJ1-2; cdr3_nt: TGTGCCAGCAGCCCCAGGGTTTTATATGGCTACACCTTC; cdr3_aa: CASSPRVLYGYTF
d_call: -; clone_size: -; v_call: TRBV4-2; j_call: TRBJ1-1; cdr3_nt: TGTGCCAGCAGCCTGAAGCAGGACTGGAACACTGAAGCTTTCTTT; cdr3_aa: CASSLKQDWNTEAFF